The rows below give T cell receptor beta chains drawn from one sample of a study of T-cell memory formation after mild COVID-19. TCRdb passed the 5' RACE reads through MiXCR, listing each CDR3 protein once. The repertoire holds about 420,000 distinct CDR3 sequences, with less than 25% as singletons. The sequencing input was PBMCs or a T cell subset sorted from them (not recorded which). The receptors originated from an adult woman who had mild COVID-19 (a few samples of this study predate the infection). Cell type and time point are not known. CDR3s include the opening cysteine and the closing phenylalanine or tryptophan. D genes are given only for firm matches. Clone size is given for some rows only: seen once, a few or many times, or a class if the clone is expanded.

v_gene	d_gene	j_gene	abundance	CDR3aa	CDR3nt
TRBV10-3	TRBD2	TRBJ2-1	.	CAISEMTSGGLEQFF	TGTGCCATCAGTGAGATGACTAGCGGGGGGTTAGAGCAGTTCTTC
TRBV7-6	.	TRBJ2-2	many	CASSLVLGPNTGELFF	TGTGCCAGCAGCTTAGTTTTAGGACCGAACACCGGGGAGCTGTTTTTT
TRBV4-1	TRBD1	TRBJ1-4	.	CASSQDRGLSEKLFF	TGCGCCAGCAGCCAAGACAGGGGGCTGTCTGAAAAACTGTTTTTT
TRBV15	.	TRBJ2-1	.	CATSRDRVNYNEQFF	TGTGCCACCAGCAGAGACAGGGTGAACTACAATGAGCAGTTCTTC
TRBV30	.	TRBJ2-7	few	CAWSAEESSEQYF	TGTGCCTGGAGTGCCGAGGAGAGTAGCGAGCAGTACTTC
TRBV5-1	.	TRBJ2-1	.	CASSSRDYNEQFF	TGCGCCAGCAGCTCCCGGGACTACAATGAGCAGTTCTTC
TRBV6-8	.	TRBJ2-4	.	CASSRYTGTSKNIQYF	TGTGCCAGCAGTCGCTACACCGGGACATCCAAAAACATTCAGTACTTC
TRBV11-2	.	TRBJ2-5	.	CASSLGTRGRLRDGQYF	TGTGCCAGCAGCTTAGGTACAAGGGGGAGACTCAGAGACGGCCAGTACTTC
TRBV7-9	.	TRBJ1-6	few	CASSLNLRSPLHF	TGTGCCAGCAGCTTAAATCTCCGCTCACCCCTCCACTTT
TRBV6-1	.	TRBJ1-5	.	CASSEYAISNQPQHF	TGTGCCAGCAGTGAATACGCTATTAGCAATCAGCCCCAGCATTTT
TRBV5-5	TRBD2	TRBJ2-1	.	CASSLGLAGGPGQFF	TGTGCCAGCAGCTTGGGACTAGCGGGAGGCCCCGGGCAGTTCTTC
TRBV7-9	.	TRBJ2-5	.	CASSRRGRGGETQYF	TGTGCCAGCAGCCGACGTGGTAGGGGCGGTGAGACCCAGTACTTC
TRBV7-2	TRBD2	TRBJ2-3	.	CASSQGLAGVDTQYF	TGTGCCAGCAGCCAGGGACTAGCGGGAGTTGATACGCAGTATTTT
TRBV4-1	.	TRBJ1-1	few	CASNTRQGMNTEAFF	TGCGCCAGCAATACACGGCAGGGAATGAACACTGAAGCTTTCTTT
TRBV2	.	TRBJ1-1	.	CASSEALGDANTEAFF	TGTGCCAGCAGTGAAGCGCTGGGAGATGCGAACACTGAAGCTTTCTTT